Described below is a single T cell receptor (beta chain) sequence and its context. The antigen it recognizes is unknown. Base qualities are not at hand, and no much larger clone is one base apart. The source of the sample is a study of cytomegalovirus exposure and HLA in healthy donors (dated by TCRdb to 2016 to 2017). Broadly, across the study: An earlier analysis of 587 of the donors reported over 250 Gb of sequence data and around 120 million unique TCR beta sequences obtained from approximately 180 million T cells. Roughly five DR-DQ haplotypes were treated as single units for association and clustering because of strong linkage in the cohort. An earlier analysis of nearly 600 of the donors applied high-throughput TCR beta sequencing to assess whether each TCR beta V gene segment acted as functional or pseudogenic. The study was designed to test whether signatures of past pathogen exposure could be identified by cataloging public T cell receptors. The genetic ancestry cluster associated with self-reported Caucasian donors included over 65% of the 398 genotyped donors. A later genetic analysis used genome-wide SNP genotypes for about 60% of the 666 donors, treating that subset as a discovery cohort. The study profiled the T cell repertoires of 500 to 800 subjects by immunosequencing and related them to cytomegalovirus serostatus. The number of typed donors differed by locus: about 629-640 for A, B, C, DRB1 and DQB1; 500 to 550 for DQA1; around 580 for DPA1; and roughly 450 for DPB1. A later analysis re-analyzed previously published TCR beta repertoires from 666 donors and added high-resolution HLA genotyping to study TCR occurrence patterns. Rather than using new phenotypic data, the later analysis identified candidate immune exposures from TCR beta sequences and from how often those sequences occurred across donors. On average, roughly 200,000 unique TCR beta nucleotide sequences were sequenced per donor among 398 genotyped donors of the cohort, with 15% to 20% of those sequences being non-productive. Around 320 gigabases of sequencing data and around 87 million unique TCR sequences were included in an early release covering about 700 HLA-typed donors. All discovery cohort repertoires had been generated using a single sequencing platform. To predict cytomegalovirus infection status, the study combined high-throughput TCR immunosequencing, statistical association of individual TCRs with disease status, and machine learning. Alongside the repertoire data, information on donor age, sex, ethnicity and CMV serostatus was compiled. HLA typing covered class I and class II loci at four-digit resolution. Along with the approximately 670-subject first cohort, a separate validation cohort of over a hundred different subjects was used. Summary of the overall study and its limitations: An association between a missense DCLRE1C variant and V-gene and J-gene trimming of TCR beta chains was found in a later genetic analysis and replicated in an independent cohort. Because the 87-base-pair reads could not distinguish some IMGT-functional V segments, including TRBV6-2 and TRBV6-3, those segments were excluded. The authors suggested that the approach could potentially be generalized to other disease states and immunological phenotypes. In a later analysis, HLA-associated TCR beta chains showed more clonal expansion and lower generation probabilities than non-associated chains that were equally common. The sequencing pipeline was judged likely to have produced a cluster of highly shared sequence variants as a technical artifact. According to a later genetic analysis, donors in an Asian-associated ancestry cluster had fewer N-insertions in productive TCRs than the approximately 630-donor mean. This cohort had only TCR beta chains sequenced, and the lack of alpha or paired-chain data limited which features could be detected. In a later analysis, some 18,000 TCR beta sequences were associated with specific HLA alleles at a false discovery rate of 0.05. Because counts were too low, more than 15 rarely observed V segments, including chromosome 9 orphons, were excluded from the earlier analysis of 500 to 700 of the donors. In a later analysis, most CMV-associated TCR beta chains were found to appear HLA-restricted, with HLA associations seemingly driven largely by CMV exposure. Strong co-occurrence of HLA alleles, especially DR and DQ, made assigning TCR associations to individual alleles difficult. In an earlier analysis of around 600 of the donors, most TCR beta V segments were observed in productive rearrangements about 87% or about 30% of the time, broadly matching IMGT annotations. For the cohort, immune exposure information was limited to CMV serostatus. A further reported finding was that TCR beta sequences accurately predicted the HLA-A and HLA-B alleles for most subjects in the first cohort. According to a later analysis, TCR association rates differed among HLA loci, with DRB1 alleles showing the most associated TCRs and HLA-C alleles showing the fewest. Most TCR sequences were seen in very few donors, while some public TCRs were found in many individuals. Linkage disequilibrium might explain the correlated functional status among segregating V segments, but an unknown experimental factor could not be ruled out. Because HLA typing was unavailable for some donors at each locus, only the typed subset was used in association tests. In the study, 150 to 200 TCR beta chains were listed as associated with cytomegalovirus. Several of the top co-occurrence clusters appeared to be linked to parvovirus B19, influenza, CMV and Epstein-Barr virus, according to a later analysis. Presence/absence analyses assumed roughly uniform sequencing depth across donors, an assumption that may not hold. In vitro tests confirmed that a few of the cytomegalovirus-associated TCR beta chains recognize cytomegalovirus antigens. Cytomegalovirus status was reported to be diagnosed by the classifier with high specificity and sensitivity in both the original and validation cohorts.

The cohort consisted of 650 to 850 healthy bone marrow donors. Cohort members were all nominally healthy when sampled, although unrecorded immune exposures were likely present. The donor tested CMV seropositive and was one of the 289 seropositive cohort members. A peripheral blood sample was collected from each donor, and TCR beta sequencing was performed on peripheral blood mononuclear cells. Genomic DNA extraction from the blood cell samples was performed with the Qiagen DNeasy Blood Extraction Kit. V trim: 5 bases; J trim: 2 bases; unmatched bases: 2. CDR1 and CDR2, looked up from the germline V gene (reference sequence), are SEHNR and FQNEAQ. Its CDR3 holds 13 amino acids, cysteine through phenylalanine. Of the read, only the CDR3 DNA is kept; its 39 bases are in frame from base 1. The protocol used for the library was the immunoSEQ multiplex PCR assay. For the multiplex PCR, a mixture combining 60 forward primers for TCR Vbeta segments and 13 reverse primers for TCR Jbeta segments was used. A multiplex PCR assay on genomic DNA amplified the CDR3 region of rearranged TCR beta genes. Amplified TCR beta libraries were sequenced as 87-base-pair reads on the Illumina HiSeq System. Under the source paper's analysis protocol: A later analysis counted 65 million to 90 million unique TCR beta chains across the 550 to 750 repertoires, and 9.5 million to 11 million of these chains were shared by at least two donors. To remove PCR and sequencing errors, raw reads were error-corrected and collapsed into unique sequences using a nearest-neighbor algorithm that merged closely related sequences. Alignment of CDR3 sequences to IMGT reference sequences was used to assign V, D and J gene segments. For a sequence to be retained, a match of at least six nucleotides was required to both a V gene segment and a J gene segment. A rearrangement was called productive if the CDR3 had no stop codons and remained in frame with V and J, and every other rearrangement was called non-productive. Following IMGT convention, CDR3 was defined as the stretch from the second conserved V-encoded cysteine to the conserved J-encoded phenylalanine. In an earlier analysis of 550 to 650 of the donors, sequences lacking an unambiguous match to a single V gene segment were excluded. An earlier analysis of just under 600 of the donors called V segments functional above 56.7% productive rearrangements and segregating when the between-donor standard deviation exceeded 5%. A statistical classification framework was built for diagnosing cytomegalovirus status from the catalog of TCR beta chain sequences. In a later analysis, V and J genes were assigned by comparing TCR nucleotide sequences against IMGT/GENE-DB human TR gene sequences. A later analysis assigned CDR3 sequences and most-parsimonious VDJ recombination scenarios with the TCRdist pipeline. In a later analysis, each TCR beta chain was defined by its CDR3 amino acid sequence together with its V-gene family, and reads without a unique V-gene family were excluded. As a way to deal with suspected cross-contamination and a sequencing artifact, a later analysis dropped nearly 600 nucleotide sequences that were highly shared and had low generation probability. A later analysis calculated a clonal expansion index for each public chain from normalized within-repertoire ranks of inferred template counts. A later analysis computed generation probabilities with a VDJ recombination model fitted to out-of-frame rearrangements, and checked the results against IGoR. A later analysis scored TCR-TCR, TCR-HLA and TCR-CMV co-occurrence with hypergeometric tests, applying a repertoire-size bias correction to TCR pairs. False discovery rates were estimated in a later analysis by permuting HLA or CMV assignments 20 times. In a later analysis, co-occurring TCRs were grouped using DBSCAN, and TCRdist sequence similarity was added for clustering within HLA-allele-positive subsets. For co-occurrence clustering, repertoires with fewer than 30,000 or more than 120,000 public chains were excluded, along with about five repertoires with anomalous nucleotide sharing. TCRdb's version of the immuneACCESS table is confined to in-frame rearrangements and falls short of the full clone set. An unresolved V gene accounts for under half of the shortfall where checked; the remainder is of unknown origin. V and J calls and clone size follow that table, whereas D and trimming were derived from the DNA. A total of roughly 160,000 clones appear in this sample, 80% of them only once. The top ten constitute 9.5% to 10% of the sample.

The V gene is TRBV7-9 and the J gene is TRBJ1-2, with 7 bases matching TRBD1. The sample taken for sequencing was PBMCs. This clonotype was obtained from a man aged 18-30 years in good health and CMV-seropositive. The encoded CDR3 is CASSQTGNYGYTF. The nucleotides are TGTGCCAGCAGCCAGACAGGGAACTATGGCTACACCTTC.